The subject of this entry is one T cell receptor (beta chain). This sample is part of a study of blood T cell repertoires in COVID-19. Study summary: Spain, Italy and the United States supplied samples that represented acute and convalescent COVID-19.

Clones were sequenced by immunoSEQ multiplex PCR, and TCRdb holds only the in-frame ones, with some missing. The profile shows about 160,000 clones, about 90% of them singletons. The TCR originated in a woman aged 40 to 50 who had been exposed to COVID-19. Source material: PBMCs or T cells enriched from blood (not recorded which).

The CDR3 region is CASSDIGAMNTEAFF. Written as DNA, the CDR3 is TGCGCCAGCAGTGATATAGGGGCGATGAACACTGAAGCTTTCTTT. The gene calls are TRBV10-2 and TRBJ1-1, with D possibly being TRBD1 (5 bases). This CDR3 spans 15 amino acids. Germline V gives CDR1 WSHSY, CDR2 SAAADI. V lost 3 bases, J lost 0 bases, and 11 bases lay in between.